The present TCR delta chain was sequenced within a study of gamma-delta T cells after stem cell transplantation. TCRdb fed the RT-PCR reads to CATT. The data contain thousands of delta-chain clones, 9.8% of them singletons. The trim removed 0 bases at V and 0 bases at J, leaving 6 bases unmatched. CDR1 and CDR2 (germline): GEAIGNYY, EKD. This CDR3 is built from 18 residues. The TCR originated in a human donor. It is not recorded whose cells these are; they may come from a transplant donor. This chain uses TRDV2 with TRDJ1; 13 positions agree with TRDD3. Sequencing used gamma-delta T cells. The CDR3: CACDTVLGDTSNTDKLIF. As DNA, the CDR3 is TGTGCCTGTGACACCGTACTGGGGGATACGTCCAACACCGATAAACTCATCTTT.